Reported below is one T cell receptor beta chain. This sample is drawn from a study of T cells in Graves' hyperthyroidism and ophthalmopathy. From RNA transcripts, TCR beta CDR3 regions were amplified. TCR CDR3 regions were first amplified by RT-PCR with HTBI primers. TCRdb re-called the multiplex PCR reads with MiXCR, one entry per CDR3 protein. The sample yields fewer than 550,000 distinct CDR3 sequences, 15% to 17% seen once. Hyperthyroidism of Graves' type that showed no ophthalmopathy progression within 18 months was stable. The sequence derives from a woman in her late teens or twenties with Graves' hyperthyroidism. The sequenced sample consisted of blood.

The CDR3 sequence: CASTRDRTSNYGYTF. For the CDR3, the DNA is TGTGCCAGTACCCGGGACCGAACCTCCAACTATGGCTACACCTTC. The chain uses TRBV19 and TRBJ1-2, with a weak D call TRBD1 (5 bases). Trimming cost V 7 bases and J 2 bases, with 17 bases left between them. This CDR3 spans 15 amino acids. The germline gives CDR1 LNHDA, CDR2 SQIVND (reference sequence).